The 11 T cell receptor beta chains listed next were all sequenced from one sample in a study of breast tumors, draining lymph nodes, adjacent tissues. The lymph nodes were axillary draining lymph nodes from breast cancer patients. TCRdb itself ran the multiplex PCR reads through MiXCR, one entry per CDR3 protein. The sample contains around 130,000 distinct CDR3 sequences, around a third of which appear only once. The sequenced sample consisted of axillary lymph node tissue. These receptors came from a female donor with breast cancer. Some clones in this sample may be carry-over from other donors' samples.

CDR3 DNA: TGTGCCAGCAGCCAAGAAGGGACAGGGGGCTATGGCTACACCATATATTTT. Translation: CASSQEGTGGYGYTIYF. The chain joins TRBV4-2 to TRBJ1-3, with 12 nucleotides matching TRBD1. CDR1 LGHNA and CDR2 YNFKEQ come from the germline V gene. V trimming: 0 bases; J trimming: 8 bases; junction bases outside the gene matches: 8. The CDR3 sequence is 17 residues long.

Ten or more counts support this clonotype. CDR3 region: CASSSIAGGRHEQFF. CDR3 DNA sequence: TGTGCCAGTAGTAGTATAGCGGGGGGGCGACATGAGCAGTTCTTC. The chain employs TRBV19 and TRBJ2-1, with 11 positions matching TRBD2. The CDR3 totals 15 residues. V was clipped by 4 bases and J by 8 bases; unmatched bases: 7. Germline-derived CDR1 and CDR2 are LNHDA and SQIVND (reference sequence).

The V call is TRBV6-2 or TRBV6-3, the J call TRBJ1-5; maybe TRBD1 (6 bases). The V end lost 8 bases, the J end lost 0 bases, and 14 bases lay between the germline ends. Per the germline V gene, CDR1 is MNHEY and CDR2 is SVGEGT. The CDR3 has 15 amino acids. The CDR3 sequence: CASRIQGSSNQPQHF. In DNA form, the CDR3 reads TGTGCCAGCCGAATACAGGGATCTAGCAATCAGCCCCAGCATTTT.

This clonotype has a handful of counts. The V gene is TRBV5-1, the J gene TRBJ2-5, with unresolved D. From germline, CDR1 is SGHRS and CDR2 YFSETQ. This CDR3 contains 15 residues. Trimming left V 1 base short and J 5 bases short, with 15 bases between. This CDR3 is CASSLFLSAHETQYF. CDR3 sequence (DNA): TGCGCCAGCAGCTTGTTTCTGTCAGCCCACGAGACCCAGTACTTC.

This clonotype occurred many times. The chain employs TRBV20-1 and TRBJ1-5, with a weak D call TRBD1 (6 bases). Deletions cut 1 base from V and 5 bases from J, with 12 bases between. CDR3 length equals 14 residues. CDR1 is DFQATT and CDR2 is SNEGSKA in the germline V gene (reference sequence). The CDR3, as DNA: TGCAGTGCTAGAGGCCGGGACATCTATCAGCCCCAGCATTTT. Its protein is CSARGRDIYQPQHF.

As concerns this clonotype: This CDR3 fails to terminate in the conserved phenylalanine or tryptophan, so it likely reflects a read error. The V gene is TRBV7-2, the J gene TRBJ2-1, with unresolved D. Germline values: CDR1 SGHTA, CDR2 FQGNSA. V was shortened by 10 bases and J by 5 bases, with 15 bases between the two germline ends. There are 13 residues in the CDR3. The CDR3 DNA reads TGTGCCACCAAAACTGCTACCCACAATGAGCAGTTCCTC. This encodes CATKTATHNEQFL.

A remark on this clonotype: The junction does not match germline at one end; this may be a read error. V and J are TRBV19 and TRBJ1-4; the D gene is possibly TRBD1 (6 bases). CDR3 length equals 14 residues. Germline V gives CDR1 LNHDA, CDR2 SQIVND (reference sequence). Written as DNA, the CDR3 is TGTGCCACAAAACAGGACAGATCGAATGAAAAACCGTCTTTT. It codes for CATKQDRSNEKPSF. Full variable domain (missing parts from reference TRBV19 and TRBJ1-4): DGGITQSPKYLFRKEGQNVTLSCEQNLNHDAMYWYRQDPGQGLRLIYYSQIVNDFQKGDIAEGYSVSREKKESFPLTVTSAQKNPTAFYLCATKQDRSNEKPSFGSGTQLSVL.

This clonotype was counted at least ten times. The chain couples TRBV24-1 to TRBJ2-3, with TRBD2 as a possible D gene (5 bases). CDR1 and CDR2 from the germline V gene are KGHDR and SFDVKD. V was cut by 2 bases and J by 0 bases, with 11 bases left in between. The CDR3 covers 16 residues. The CDR3 reads CATSDSRTASTDTQYF. CDR3 coding DNA: TGTGCCACCAGTGATTCCAGGACTGCTAGCACAGATACGCAGTATTTT.

The chain combines TRBV12-3 or TRBV12-4 with TRBJ1-1, with D perhaps matching TRBD1 (6 bases). V lost 3 bases and J 0 bases, leaving 17 bases between the germline ends. The CDR3 sequence is 17 residues long. The CDR3 reads CASSFNLGTNMNTEAFF. CDR3 nucleotides: TGTGCCAGCAGTTTCAACCTGGGGACAAACATGAACACTGAAGCTTTCTTT.

This clonotype showed up just a few times. A much larger clone sits a single nucleotide away, making a read error possible. The rearrangement links TRBV5-4 to TRBJ2-7; D is possibly TRBD2 (5 bases). Looked up from germline, CDR1 is SGHNT and CDR2 is YYREEE (reference sequence). This CDR3 spans 13 amino acids. The CDR3 nucleotides read TGTGCGACCGCCCGAGGGCTGACCTACGAGCAGTACTTC. It encodes CATARGLTYEQYF.

This clonotype has a count of ten or more. The chain has TRBV6-6 and TRBJ2-7, with 7 bases identical to TRBD1. Germline loops: CDR1 MNHNY, CDR2 SVGAGI (reference sequence). Losses at the gene ends were 5 bases for V and 1 base for J; bases not matched to a gene: 11. CDR3 length: 16 amino acids. The CDR3 sequence is CASSHDRTGGSYEQYF. CDR3 nucleotide sequence: TGTGCCAGCAGTCACGACCGGACAGGCGGGTCCTACGAGCAGTACTTC.